This TCR beta chain stems from a study of tumor and adjacent non-tumor tissue in lung cancer. The CDR3 is 15 amino acids. Germline V gives CDR1 SGHNT, CDR2 YYREEE (reference sequence). The V segment lost 4 bases and the J segment 1 base; nucleotides outside the gene matches: 1. The library came from three nested PCR rounds adapted from ARM-PCR protocols. TCRdb independently ran MiXCR on the multiplex PCR reads; one entry per CDR3 protein. Among 65,000 to 95,000 distinct CDR3 sequences listed, around 70% were seen once. This clonotype was seen ten or more times. No cell sorting was done before RNA was extracted from the tissue.

This rearrangement joins TRBV5-4 to TRBJ1-3; TRBD1 matches at 11 bases. This receptor was taken from a woman between 65 and 79 years old with non-small cell lung cancer. The sequencing sample was made of lung tumor tissue. The CDR3 protein is CASSRDRGSGNTIYF. In nucleotides, the CDR3 is TGTGCCAGCAGCCGGGACAGGGGGTCTGGAAACACCATATATTTT.